This passage covers 15 T cell receptor beta chains from one sample sequenced in a study of T-cell memory formation after mild COVID-19 (dated by TCRdb to 2020 to 2023). The library was built by means of 5' RACE. Sequencing took place on an Illumina NovaSeq 6000. Using fastp at Q25 and MiXCR, TCRdb reprocessed the public reads and kept productive beta chains. A single entry per CDR3 protein holds the most common genes and DNA from its merged rows. The sample includes under 250,000 distinct CDR3 sequences, with more than 9% observed a single time. Of the sample, 2.5% to 3.5% is held by the ten largest clones. What was sequenced was PBMCs or a T cell subset sorted from them (not recorded which). The receptors stem from a man aged 18 to 29 who had mild COVID-19 (a few samples of this study predate the infection). The sample titles of this study are shuffled in the database, so cell type and time point are left out; the donor was told from shared clones.

This clonotype has only a few counts. As DNA, the CDR3 is TGTGCCAGCAGTTACGGAGGGACAGTTAATCAGCCCCAGCATTTT. Protein: CASSYGGTVNQPQHF. The chain links TRBV6-2 or TRBV6-3 to TRBJ1-5, with 7 bases identical to TRBD1. This CDR3 comprises 15 residues. V lost 2 bases, J lost 4 bases, and 5 bases stayed unmatched. Per the germline V gene, CDR1 is MNHEY and CDR2 is SVGEGT.

This clonotype was detected a few times. The chain links TRBV3-1 to TRBJ2-5; no clear D. Germline V lookup: CDR1 LGHDT, CDR2 YNNKEL (reference sequence). The CDR3 extends over 13 amino acids. V lost 3 bases and J 5 bases, leaving 10 bases between the germline ends. The CDR3 nucleotides read TGTGCCAGCAGCCAGAGTTTCATGGAGACCCAGTACTTC. Protein sequence: CASSQSFMETQYF.

This clonotype was seen only a few times. This rearrangement joins TRBV5-1 to TRBJ1-2; tentatively, D is TRBD1 (5 bases). Germline V gives CDR1 SGHRS, CDR2 YFSETQ. The CDR3 sequence is 14 residues long. V was clipped by 0 bases and J by 0 bases, with 6 bases between them. CDR3 amino acids: CASSLDRPNYGYTF. The DNA for the CDR3 is TGCGCCAGCAGCTTGGACAGGCCTAACTATGGCTACACCTTC.

This sequence joins TRBV18 and TRBJ2-1; 12 nucleotides align to TRBD2. The length of the CDR3 is 16 residues. The germline V gene encodes CDR1 KGHSH and CDR2 LQKENI. Unmatched junction bases numbered 8, after V lost 2 bases and J lost 9 bases. The CDR3 nucleotides read TGTGCCAGCTCACCAGCTAGCGGGGGGGCCGGTATTGAGCAGTTCTTC. This codes for CASSPASGGAGIEQFF.

The V and J genes are TRBV24-1 and TRBJ2-5; possible D gene TRBD1, 5 bases. V was shortened by 3 bases and J by 3 bases, with 10 bases between the two germline ends. The CDR3 has 14 amino acids. CDR1 and CDR2 (germline): KGHDR, SFDVKD. In nucleotides, the CDR3 is TGTGCCACCAGTGATGCACGCAGGGAAGAGACCCAGTACTTC. Translation gives CATSDARREETQYF.

V gene TRBV6-2 or TRBV6-3 combines with J gene TRBJ2-3; TRBD2 matches 10 bases. Germline loops: CDR1 MNHEY, CDR2 SVGEGT. The CDR3 consists of 15 residues. Trimming at V came to 8 bases and at J to 2 bases, leaving 7 bases not matched to a gene. DNA of the CDR3: TGTGCCAGCCGGGATAGCGGGGGGCTCACAGATACGCAGTATTTT. Translation: CASRDSGGLTDTQYF.

The CDR3 loop reads CASSPRQDRDEKLFF. Here the CDR3 DNA reads TGTGCCAGCTCACCACGTCAGGACAGGGACGAAAAACTGTTTTTT. The chain has TRBV18 and TRBJ1-4, with 8 bases lining up with TRBD1. The V gene end was trimmed by 1 base and the J gene end by 8 bases; junction bases not matched to a gene: 6. CDR1 is KGHSH, CDR2 LQKENI, per germline. CDR3 length equals 15 residues.

This clonotype was counted between two and nine times. The V call is TRBV5-1, the J call TRBJ2-3, with 10 nucleotides matching TRBD1. Germline-derived CDR1 and CDR2 are SGHRS and YFSETQ. This CDR3 has 14 amino acids. Trimming removed 2 bases from V and 4 bases from J; junction bases left unmatched: 1. CDR3 sequence reads: CASSLGTGADTQYF. The CDR3 DNA reads as TGCGCCAGCAGCTTAGGGACAGGGGCAGATACGCAGTATTTT.

This sequence joins TRBV7-9 and TRBJ2-6; D not resolved. The V gene lost 2 bases and the J gene lost 3 bases, with 5 bases spanning the gap. The germline V gene has CDR1 SEHNR and CDR2 FQNEAQ (reference sequence). The CDR3 has 14 residues. CDR3 protein: CASSLKGGANVLTF. CDR3 sequence (DNA): TGTGCCAGCAGCTTAAAAGGTGGGGCCAACGTCCTGACTTTC.

This clonotype was seen a few times. The genes are TRBV5-1 and TRBJ2-3; possibly TRBD2 for D (5 bases). Per the germline V gene, CDR1 is SGHRS and CDR2 is YFSETQ. The CDR3 loop spans 15 amino acids. V dropped 3 bases and J dropped 0 bases, with 11 bases sitting between them. CDR3 loop: CASSSGRTSTDTQYF. DNA for the CDR3: TGCGCCAGCAGCTCGGGCAGGACTAGCACAGATACGCAGTATTTT.

In its sample, this clonotype was seen a few times. V is TRBV5-1 and J is TRBJ2-6; D is uncertain. The germline V gene has CDR1 SGHRS and CDR2 YFSETQ. Deletions cut 6 bases from V and 11 bases from J, with 9 bases between. The CDR3 is made up of 11 amino acids. Here the CDR3 reads CASKKEDVLTF. CDR3 DNA sequence: TGCGCCAGCAAAAAAGAAGACGTCCTGACTTTC.

In its sample, this clonotype was seen a few times. The genes are TRBV7-3 and TRBJ2-7, with D tentatively TRBD2 (5 bases). The CDR3 spans 12 residues. V was pared by 4 bases and J by 6 bases, with 10 bases between. Germline V CDR1 and CDR2: SGHTA, FQGTGA. CDR3 nucleotides: TGTGCCAGCAGCTCCCGGGCGGGCGAGCAGTACTTC. Its protein product is CASSSRAGEQYF.

The CDR3 loop is CASSSGTGNEQYF. As DNA, the CDR3 is TGTGCCAGCAGCTCAGGGACAGGGAACGAGCAGTACTTC. V is TRBV7-3 and J is TRBJ2-7; the match to TRBD1 covers 9 bases. The germline V gene encodes CDR1 SGHTA and CDR2 FQGTGA. CDR3 length: 13 amino acids. J gave up 5 bases and V 4 bases, and 3 bases lay outside the gene matches.

This clonotype was found a few times. The genes are TRBV6-4 and TRBJ2-1, with a possible D match to TRBD1 (6 bases). CDR3 length: 12 amino acids. V was cut by 4 bases and J by 10 bases, with 11 bases left in between. Germline CDR1 is MRHNA and CDR2 is SNTAGT. In nucleotides, the CDR3 is TGTGCCAGCAGTGGTCCAGGGGCAGAGCAGTTCTTC. It is translated as CASSGPGAEQFF.

The CDR3 here is CASSFGGRNTEAFF. In nucleotides, the CDR3 is TGTGCCAGCAGCTTCGGGGGACGGAACACTGAAGCTTTCTTT. V is TRBV7-8 and J is TRBJ1-1, with D possibly matching TRBD1 (5 bases). With 3 bases removed from V and 1 base from J, the gap between germline ends came to 9 bases. The CDR3 is made up of 14 amino acids. CDR1 and CDR2 (germline): SGHVS, FQNEAQ.